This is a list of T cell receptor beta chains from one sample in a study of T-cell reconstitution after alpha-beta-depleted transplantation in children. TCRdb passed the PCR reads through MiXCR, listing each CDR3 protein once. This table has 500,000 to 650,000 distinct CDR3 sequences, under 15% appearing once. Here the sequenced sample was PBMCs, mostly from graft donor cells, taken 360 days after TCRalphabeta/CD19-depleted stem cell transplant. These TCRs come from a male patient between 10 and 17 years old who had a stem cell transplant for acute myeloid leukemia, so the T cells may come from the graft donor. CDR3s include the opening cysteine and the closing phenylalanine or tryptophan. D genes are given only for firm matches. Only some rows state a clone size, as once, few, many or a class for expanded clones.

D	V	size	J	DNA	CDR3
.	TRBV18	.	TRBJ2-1	TGTGCCAGCTCACCTTGGCTTAGAGGGAGCTCCTACAATGAGCAGTTCTTC	CASSPWLRGSSYNEQFF
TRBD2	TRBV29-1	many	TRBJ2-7	TGCAGCGTCCTTGAGCGGGAAGGGGCTTACGAGCAGTACTTC	CSVLEREGAYEQYF
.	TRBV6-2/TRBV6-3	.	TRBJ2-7	TGTGCCAGCGGCCAAGTAACAGGCTACGAGCAGTACTTC	CASGQVTGYEQYF
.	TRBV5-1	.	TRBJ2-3	TGCGCCAGCAGCGCACCGGGGGATACGCAGTATTTT	CASSAPGDTQYF
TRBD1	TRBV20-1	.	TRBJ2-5	TGCAGTGCTAGAGTGGACAGGGGATACCAAGAGACCCAGTACTTC	CSARVDRGYQETQYF
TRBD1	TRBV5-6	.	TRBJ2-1	TGTGCCAGCAGCGTCCGGGACAGACCTTGCGGGGAGCAGTTCTTC	CASSVRDRPCGEQFF
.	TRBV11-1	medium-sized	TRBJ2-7	TGTGCCAGCAGTCTCAGGGGATCCTACGAGCAGTACTTC	CASSLRGSYEQYF
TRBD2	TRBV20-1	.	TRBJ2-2	TGCAGTGCTGTCGTCGTTGGCGGGAGGGCCGTCAGCACCGGGGAGCTGTTTTTT	CSAVVVGGRAVSTGELFF
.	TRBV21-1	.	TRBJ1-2	TGTGCCAGCAGCAAATTAACAGGGACCCCTTGCTATGGCTACACCTTC	CASSKLTGTPCYGYTF
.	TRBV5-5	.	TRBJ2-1	TGTGCCAGCAGCTTGGTTGGTAGCGGAGGGGGCTCCTACAATGAGCAGTTCTTC	CASSLVGSGGGSYNEQFF
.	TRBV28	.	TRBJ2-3	TGTGCCAGCAGTTTGGCCCCTGTAGAGGGCACAGATACGCAGTATTTT	CASSLAPVEGTDTQYF
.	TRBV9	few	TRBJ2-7	TGTGCCAGCAGCCCACACCCGCTTTTAGAGAGCGGTACCTCCTACGAGCAGTACTTC	CASSPHPLLESGTSYEQYF
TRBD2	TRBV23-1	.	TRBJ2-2	TGCGCCAGCAGTCAATACGGGACTACTATCACCGGGGAGCTGTTTTTT	CASSQYGTTITGELFF
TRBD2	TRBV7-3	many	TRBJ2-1	TGTGCCAGCAGCTTAATTGCTGTCGGGACTAGCGGGAGGTTGAGGTACAATGAGCAGTTCTTC	CASSLIAVGTSGRLRYNEQFF
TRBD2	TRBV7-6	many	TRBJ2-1	TGTGCCAGCAGCTCCGGACTAGCGGGACGATCCTACAATGAGCAGTTCTTC	CASSSGLAGRSYNEQFF
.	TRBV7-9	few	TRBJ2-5	TGTGCCAGCAGCCGGCATTCCTCCCAAGAGACCCAGTACTTC	CASSRHSSQETQYF
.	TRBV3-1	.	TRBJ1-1	TGTGCCATCTGTTTAGTAGGCGGAGGGGGGCCAATGAACACTGAAGCTTTCTTT	CAICLVGGGGPMNTEAFF
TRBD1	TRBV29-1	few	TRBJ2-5	TGCAGCGCCGCGGGACAGGCAAATGCGCCACAAGAGACCCAGTACTTC	CSAAGQANAPQETQYF
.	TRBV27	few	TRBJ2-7	TGTGCCACCCTAGAACGGGAGCAGTACTTC	CATLEREQYF
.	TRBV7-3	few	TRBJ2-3	TGTGTCAGCAGCACCGGGGACACAGATACGCAGTATTTT	CVSSTGDTDTQYF
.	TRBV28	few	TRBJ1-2	TGTGCCAGCCGGGACCTCCCAGGCTACACCTTC	CASRDLPGYTF
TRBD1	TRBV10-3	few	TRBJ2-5	TGTGCCATCAGTGAGCCGTCAGACAGGGAGTACGAGACCCAGTACTTC	CAISEPSDREYETQYF
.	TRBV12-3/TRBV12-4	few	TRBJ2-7	TGTGCCAGCAGTTTACAGGCAGGGGTATACGAGCAGTACTTC	CASSLQAGVYEQYF
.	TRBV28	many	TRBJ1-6	TGTGCCAGCAGTTCAGGGTGGACGCCCTATAATTCACCCCTCCACTTT	CASSSGWTPYNSPLHF
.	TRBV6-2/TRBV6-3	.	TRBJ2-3	TGTGCCAGAGGGAGCTTTGATGGGATCCCAGATACGCAGTATTTT	CARGSFDGIPDTQYF
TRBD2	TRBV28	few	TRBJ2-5	TGTGCCAGCAGTCAAGGAGAGACTAGCGGGATGGAGACCCAGTACTTC	CASSQGETSGMETQYF
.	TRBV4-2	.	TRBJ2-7	TGTGCCAGCAGCCAAGCTTCCGGGGCTGACGAGCAGTACTTC	CASSQASGADEQYF
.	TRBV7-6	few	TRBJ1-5	TGTGCCAGCAGCTTAGGGCGGGAAAATCAGCCCCAGCATTTT	CASSLGRENQPQHF
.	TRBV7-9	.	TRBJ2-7	TGTGCCAGCATGAGCGGTCCCCTCTCCTACGAGCAGTACTTC	CASMSGPLSYEQYF
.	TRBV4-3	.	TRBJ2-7	TGCGCCAGCAGCCAGGGGGTATGGGGATCCGATTACGAGCAGTACTTC	CASSQGVWGSDYEQYF
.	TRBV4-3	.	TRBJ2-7	TGCGCCAGCAGCCAAGAACCGCAGGGGCCCGACGAGCAGTACTTC	CASSQEPQGPDEQYF
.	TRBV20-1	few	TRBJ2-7	TGCAGCGCTAGCGCTACTGCCTACGAGCAGTACTTC	CSASATAYEQYF
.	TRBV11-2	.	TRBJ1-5	TGTGCCAGCAGCTTAGTTGGGGGGGCCCAGCCCCAGCATTTT	CASSLVGGAQPQHF
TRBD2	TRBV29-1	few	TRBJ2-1	TGCAGCGTTCGACTAGCAGTCTCCTACAATGAGCAGTTCTTC	CSVRLAVSYNEQFF
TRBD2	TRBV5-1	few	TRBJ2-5	TGCGCCAGCAGCAGACCCGGGACTAGCGGGACTCTAAGTGTGGAGACCCAGTACTTC	CASSRPGTSGTLSVETQYF
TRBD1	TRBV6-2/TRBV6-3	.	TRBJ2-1	TGTGCCAGCAGTTCCCCGACAGGGGGCGTACCACACGGGCAGTTCTTC	CASSSPTGGVPHGQFF
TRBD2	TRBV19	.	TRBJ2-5	TGTGCCAGTAGTATAAGAGGCCTAGCGGGAGGATCTGAGACCCAGTACTTC	CASSIRGLAGGSETQYF
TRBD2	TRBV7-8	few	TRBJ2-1	TGTGCCAGCAGCTTAGAGGTAGCGGGAGGTCCTTTTAATGAGCAGTTCTTC	CASSLEVAGGPFNEQFF
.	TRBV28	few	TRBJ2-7	TGTGCCAGCATCTCCAACCTTAACGAGCAGTACTTC	CASISNLNEQYF
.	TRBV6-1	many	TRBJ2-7	TGTGCCAGCAGTCCCGGACCTGTGAGCGAGCAGTACTTC	CASSPGPVSEQYF
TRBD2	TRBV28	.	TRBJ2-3	TGTGCCAGCAGAAGACTAGCGGGAGACTCTACGCAGTATTTT	CASRRLAGDSTQYF
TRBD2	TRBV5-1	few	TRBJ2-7	TGCGCCAGCAGCTTGGTTGCTAGCGGGGTCTACGAGCAGTACTTC	CASSLVASGVYEQYF
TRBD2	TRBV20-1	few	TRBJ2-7	TGCAGTGCTAGTTCCAGCGGGAGATCAGCCTTTCCCTACGAGCAGTACTTC	CSASSSGRSAFPYEQYF
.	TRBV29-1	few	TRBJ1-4	TGCAGCGTTGAAGATGAGCGCAGACCGGGTGAAAAACTGTTTTTT	CSVEDERRPGEKLFF
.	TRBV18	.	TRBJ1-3	TGTGCCAGCTCACCACTTCGAGGACCCTCTGGAAACACCATATATTTT	CASSPLRGPSGNTIYF
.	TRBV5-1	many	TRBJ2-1	TGCGCCAGCAGCTTCGGATTGGTTGGGGCCTACAATGAGCAGTTCTTC	CASSFGLVGAYNEQFF
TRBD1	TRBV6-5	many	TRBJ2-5	TGTGCCAGCAGTTGGCCGACAGGGGTGAAACACTTC	CASSWPTGVKHF
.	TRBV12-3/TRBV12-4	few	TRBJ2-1	TGTGCCAGCAGTTACGCCACCTGGACGGCGGAACATTACAATGAGCAGTTCTTC	CASSYATWTAEHYNEQFF
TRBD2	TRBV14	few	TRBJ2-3	TGTGCCAGCAGTAAGATAGCGGGAGGGCCAACAGATACGCAGTATTTT	CASSKIAGGPTDTQYF
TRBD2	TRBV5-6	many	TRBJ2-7	TGTGCCAGCAGCTCCTTAGCGGGACACTACGAGCAGTACTTC	CASSSLAGHYEQYF